A selection of T cell receptor beta chains follows, all from one sample in a study of cytomegalovirus exposure and HLA in healthy donors. Profiling relied on immunoSEQ multiplex PCR, and the TCRdb table lists in-frame clones only, not all of them. The repertoire holds about 140,000 clones, 76% seen once, with 1.5% to 2% in the top ten. Material: PBMCs. The origin of the receptors is a man aged 40-50 years in good health and CMV-seronegative. CDR3s include the opening cysteine and the closing phenylalanine or tryptophan. D genes are given only for firm matches. The size field is filled for only some rows; it gives once, few, many or a size class.

clone_size	j_call	v_call	d_call	cdr3_nt	cdr3_aa
.	TRBJ2-1	TRBV10-1	TRBD1	TGCGCATTCAAGGGACAGGGCTATAACTTCGTTTTCTACAATGAGCAGTTCTTC	CAFKGQGYNFVFYNEQFF
.	TRBJ2-7	TRBV29-1	.	TGCAGCGTGATCGCTTTGGGGCAGGGGAGAGGCTCCTACGAGCAGTACTTC	CSVIALGQGRGSYEQYF
.	TRBJ2-1	TRBV7-9	TRBD2	TGTGCCAGCAGCGAAACTGAGCGGGAGGGCGATAATGAGCAGTTCTTC	CASSETEREGDNEQFF
.	TRBJ2-7	TRBV5-1	TRBD2	TGCGCCAGCAGCTTGGCCGGGGGGAGCCTATACGAGCAGTACTTC	CASSLAGGSLYEQYF
.	TRBJ1-2	TRBV4-1	.	TGCGCCAGCAGCCCCTTGGAAACAGATGCCTATGGCTACACCTTC	CASSPLETDAYGYTF
.	TRBJ2-3	TRBV15	TRBD2	TGTGCCACCAGCAGAGATTCGGGGGGGGATACGCAGTATTTT	CATSRDSGGDTQYF
.	TRBJ1-2	TRBV2	.	TGTGCCAGCAGTGAAGAACGGTCGAACTATGGCTACACCTTC	CASSEERSNYGYTF
few	TRBJ2-2	TRBV10-3	TRBD2	TGTGCCATCAGTGAGTCGGGACTAGCGGGTGCGAACACCGGGGAGCTGTTTTTT	CAISESGLAGANTGELFF
.	TRBJ1-2	TRBV4-2	.	TGTGCCAGCAGCCATACGACAGGAGACCCTGACTATGGCTACACCTTC	CASSHTTGDPDYGYTF
few	TRBJ1-6	TRBV19	TRBD1	TGTGCCAGTAGTATAAGTGGCCAGGGGGCTGGATTGGGCTCACCCCTCCACTTT	CASSISGQGAGLGSPLHF
few	TRBJ1-1	TRBV7-9	.	TGTTCCAGCAGCTTAGTGGGGCAGGGGCAAGCTTTCTTT	CSSSLVGQGQAFF
.	TRBJ2-2	TRBV15	.	TGTGCCACCAGCAGAGATGCACTATCGAACACCGGGGAGCTGTTTTTT	CATSRDALSNTGELFF
few	TRBJ2-5	TRBV7-2	TRBD1	TGTGCCAGCAGCCACCGGACAGGGGCCATCCAAGAGACCCAGTACTTC	CASSHRTGAIQETQYF
.	TRBJ2-5	TRBV4-3	.	TGCGCCAGCAGCCAAGGGGGATTCGGGGGTGAGACCCAGTACTTC	CASSQGGFGGETQYF
.	TRBJ2-5	TRBV5-1	.	TGCGCCAGCAAGGAGGGGCAAGAGACCCAGTACTTC	CASKEGQETQYF
.	TRBJ2-7	TRBV27	TRBD1	TGTGCCAGCAGTTTAGGGACAGCCGTCTACGAGCAGTACTTC	CASSLGTAVYEQYF
.	TRBJ2-3	TRBV27	TRBD2	TGTGCCAGCAGTCCTGCCAGCCGGGGAGGGACAGATACGCAGTATTTT	CASSPASRGGTDTQYF
.	TRBJ2-1	TRBV28	.	TGTGCCAGCATCCCCGGCGGTTATTTTGGTCCCAATGAGCAGTTCTTC	CASIPGGYFGPNEQFF
.	TRBJ2-2	TRBV6-6	TRBD2	TGTGCCAGCAGTTACTCGGAGGGAGGGGCCGGGGAGCTGTTTTTT	CASSYSEGGAGELFF
.	TRBJ2-5	TRBV7-9	.	TGTGCCAGCAGCTTCGGTGGGGCGCTTGGAGAGACCCAGTACTTC	CASSFGGALGETQYF
.	TRBJ2-7	TRBV19	.	TGTGCCAGCAGGACAGAGGCCGAGCAGTACTTC	CASRTEAEQYF
few	TRBJ1-4	TRBV28	.	TGTGCCAGCAGTTTAAGGGGGGAAAAACTGTTTTTT	CASSLRGEKLFF
.	TRBJ2-2	TRBV7-8	TRBD2	TGTGCCAGCGGGAGGGCCTACACCGGGGAGCTGTTTTTT	CASGRAYTGELFF
.	TRBJ2-5	TRBV14	TRBD1	TGTGCCAGCAGCTATAACAGGGGGTTCCAAGAGACCCAGTACTTC	CASSYNRGFQETQYF
few	TRBJ2-7	TRBV5-6	.	TGTGCCAGCAGCTCTCACGGGACCTCTGGGAGGGAGCAGTACTTC	CASSSHGTSGREQYF
few	TRBJ2-7	TRBV7-9	.	TGTGCCAGCAGCTCCGTAGGGGGGGGTGGGGAGCAGTACTTC	CASSSVGGGGEQYF
.	TRBJ2-1	TRBV4-3	TRBD2	TGCGCCAGCAGCCAAGATCGGAGCGGGGGGCCGGATGAGCAGTTCTTC	CASSQDRSGGPDEQFF
few	TRBJ2-7	TRBV7-6	.	TGTGCCAGCAGCTTAGAGGTGGCAGGGCGGGACGGCGGGCAGTACTTC	CASSLEVAGRDGGQYF
.	TRBJ2-1	TRBV11-2	.	TGTGCCAGCAGCCAGACGGGAGTCAATGAGCAGTTCTTC	CASSQTGVNEQFF
.	TRBJ2-5	TRBV29-1	TRBD1	TGCAGCGTGTGGACAGGGACGTGGGAGACCCAGTACTTC	CSVWTGTWETQYF
.	TRBJ2-7	TRBV27	TRBD2	TGTGCCAGCAGCCTGGCGGGGGGTTACGAGCAGTACTTC	CASSLAGGYEQYF
few	TRBJ2-7	TRBV5-1	.	TGCGCCAGCAGCTTCGGGGGGCTGGACGAGCAGTACTTC	CASSFGGLDEQYF
.	TRBJ2-2	TRBV6-1	TRBD2	TGTGCCAGCAGCACAGGGACTAGAGGTACCGGGGAGCTGTTTTTT	CASSTGTRGTGELFF
.	TRBJ1-2	TRBV28	TRBD1	TGTGCCAGCAGTGGGACAGGGGGCGTAGGGAGAGGCTACACCTTC	CASSGTGGVGRGYTF
.	TRBJ1-6	TRBV10-3	TRBD1	TGTGCCACCGGGACAGGGGGAGGTTCACCCCTCCACTTT	CATGTGGGSPLHF